Below, one T cell receptor beta chain is given with its context. Its antigen is as yet unknown. This entry is derived from a study of blood T cells in healthy people across ages. PCR was performed a second time for about 7 to 12 cycles using a sample-barcoded 5' primer and a J-beta primer mix. TCRdb independently ran MiXCR on the 5' RACE reads; one entry per CDR3 protein. The table has over a million distinct CDR3 sequences, approximately 40% seen once. This CDR3 has 16 residues. The junction had 10 bases not matched to a gene; V was cut back by 6 bases and J by 0 bases. Germline CDR1 reads SGHVS; CDR2 reads FQNEAQ. Whole-study findings and limits: Observed TCR beta diversity per million T cells went down as age went up. This fall followed a roughly linear course with age.

Healthy Russian Caucasian donors spanned ages about 6 to 100 years. Each sample gave at least 7 million isolated PBMCs. The V gene is TRBV7-8, the J gene TRBJ2-5; 7 bases agree with TRBD2. The sample comprised blood. The receptor's source is a woman under 30 in good health. The CDR3 sequence: CASRQRAGRYQETQYF. The CDR3 DNA sequence: TGTGCCAGCAGACAGAGAGCGGGGAGGTACCAAGAGACCCAGTACTTC.